Listed here is a single T cell receptor (beta chain). The antigen is unknown. The data were taken from a study of OX40 agonist ivuxolimab in advanced cancers. Overall study findings and caveats: On average, CD8+ T cells showed a greater number of expanded clones than CD4+.

The assay was immunoSEQ multiplex PCR, and TCRdb's table has in-frame clones only and misses some. The profile shows about 40,000 clones, around 90% of them singletons. The V gene lost 6 bases and the J gene lost 3 bases, with 9 bases spanning the gap. This CDR3 is 12 amino acids long. Germline V lookup: CDR1 SEHNR, CDR2 FQNEAQ (reference sequence). Sequenced material: CD4+ or CD8+ T cells sorted from blood, taken in a trial of the OX40 agonist ivuxolimab. This TCR was recovered from an adult with an advanced solid tumor such as melanoma, head and neck, liver or kidney cancer. The J gene is TRBJ2-7, the V gene TRBV7-9; tentatively, D is TRBD1 (6 bases). The CDR3 protein is CASRDRSYEQYF. The CDR3 DNA follows: TGTGCCAGCAGAGACAGGAGCTACGAGCAGTACTTC.